This passage covers 11 T cell receptor beta chains from one sample sequenced in a study of T cell responses to AZD1222 COVID-19 vaccine. Some clones are missing from TCRdb's copy, which holds only in-frame ones; the method was immunoSEQ multiplex PCR. The sample records 85,000 to 100,000 clones, around 86% being singletons. The material was peripheral blood, obtained on day 0 of AZD1222 vaccination. Receptor source: an adult in good health.

The V and J genes are TRBV7-2 and TRBJ1-2, with D unresolved. Trimming stripped 0 bases from V and 5 bases from J, with 13 bases between. Germline values: CDR1 SGHTA, CDR2 FQGNSA. The CDR3 runs 15 residues. CDR3 loop: CASSLARSETYGYTF. The CDR3 nucleotides read TGTGCCAGCAGCTTAGCTAGGAGTGAGACATATGGCTACACCTTC.

V gene TRBV4-1 combines with J gene TRBJ1-2, with 7 bases aligning to TRBD1. The CDR3 has 15 amino acids. From germline, CDR1 is MGHRA and CDR2 YSYEKL. The V gene end was trimmed by 1 base and the J gene end by 0 bases; junction bases not matched to a gene: 2. CDR3 nucleotides: TGCGCCAGCAGCCAAGCAACAGGGGCTAACTATGGCTACACCTTC. The encoded protein is CASSQATGANYGYTF.

This chain joins TRBV7-9 and TRBJ1-4; 10 bases line up with TRBD1. Germline V gives CDR1 SEHNR, CDR2 FQNEAQ (reference sequence). V lost 5 bases and J lost 8; bases outside the gene matches: 5. The CDR3 has 14 residues. The CDR3 nucleotides are TGTGCCAGCAGCCAGGGGACAGGGGCCGAAAAACTGTTTTTT. Protein: CASSQGTGAEKLFF.

This chain links TRBV5-6 with TRBJ1-3, with D perhaps matching TRBD1 (6 bases). CDR1 is SGHDT, CDR2 YYEEEE, per germline. The CDR3 totals 18 residues. Trimming took 7 bases from V and 0 from J, leaving 23 bases between them. This CDR3 reads CASGDRDNHADSGNTIYF. CDR3 coding DNA: TGTGCCAGCGGGGACCGGGACAACCACGCGGACTCTGGAAACACCATATATTTT.

The rearrangement links TRBV2 to TRBJ2-3, with D maybe TRBD1 (7 bases). Trimming left V 6 bases short and J 8 bases short, with 12 bases between. The CDR3 loop spans 12 amino acids. The V gene's germline CDR1 is SNHLY and CDR2 FYNNEI. CDR3 nucleotide sequence: TGTGCCAGCAGGCGGGACAGTTTTACGCAGTATTTT. Protein product: CASRRDSFTQYF.

The CDR3 here is CASSLKSGGTDTQYF. The CDR3 DNA follows: TGTGCCAGCAGCTTGAAGTCCGGTGGCACAGATACGCAGTATTTT. This chain joins TRBV7-2 and TRBJ2-3; the D is unclear. This CDR3 has 15 amino acids. V lost 3 bases and J 1 base, leaving 11 bases between the germline ends. CDR1 is SGHTA and CDR2 is FQGNSA in the germline V gene.

V usage is TRBV29-1 and J usage is TRBJ1-5; TRBD1 might be the D (6 bases). Germline CDR1 and CDR2: SQVTM and ANQGSEA. The CDR3 covers 13 residues. The V end was cut by 6 bases, the J end by 0 bases, with 9 bases between. This CDR3 reads CSVRDNSNQPQHF. Written as DNA, the CDR3 is TGCAGCGTGAGGGACAATAGCAATCAGCCCCAGCATTTT.

The chain recombines TRBV2 with TRBJ1-1; D is unclear. V dropped 3 bases and J dropped 5 bases, with 10 bases sitting between them. Germline CDR1 is SNHLY and CDR2 is FYNNEI. This CDR3 spans 13 amino acids. The DNA for the CDR3 is TGTGCCAGCAGTGATCAGGCAGAAACTGAAGCTTTCTTT. Translated: CASSDQAETEAFF.

This rearrangement joins TRBV12-2 to TRBJ2-1. TRBV12-2 is given as a pseudogene. This CDR3 contains 18 residues. The chain's CDR3 is CASRSPSGWRGDYNEQFF. For the CDR3, the DNA is TGTGCAAGTCGCTCCCCGTCCGGTTGGAGGGGGGACTACAATGAGCAGTTCTTC.

This chain joins TRBV12-5 and TRBJ2-1; TRBD2 matches 7 bases. The CDR3 runs 14 residues. Losses at the gene ends were 8 bases for V and 6 bases for J; bases not matched to a gene: 10. Per germline, CDR1 LGHNT and CDR2 FRNRAP. The CDR3 region has the DNA TGTGCTAGTCATGGGAGGGCCCGACCCAATGAGCAGTTCTTC. As protein: CASHGRARPNEQFF.

V gene TRBV3-1 (or the pseudogene TRBV3-2) combines with J gene TRBJ2-1; D is perhaps TRBD2 (5 bases). Deletions cut 2 bases from V and 0 bases from J, with 11 bases between. Germline CDR1 LGHDT, CDR2 YNNKEL (reference sequence). The CDR3 has 16 amino acids. This CDR3 is CASSQWIGSSYNEQFF. CDR3 bases: TGTGCCAGCAGCCAATGGATAGGGAGCTCCTACAATGAGCAGTTCTTC.